What follows are 14 T cell receptor beta chains derived from one specimen sequenced in a study of CD8+ T cells in alopecia areata. Following RNA extraction, reverse transcription yielded cDNA that acted as the sequencing template. TCRdb's copy holds only in-frame clones and misses some; the assay was immunoSEQ multiplex PCR. Of over 100,000 clones detected, approximately 48% appear once; the ten largest clones hold roughly a sixth. This specimen consisted of CD8+ T cells sorted from blood, obtained at week 0. Source of these receptors: a human donor with alopecia areata.

This clone has just a few counts. The chain is built from TRBV10-3 and TRBJ2-5; no reliable D call. Germline V gene data show CDR1 as ENHRY and CDR2 as SYGVKD. The ends were cut back, 6 bases at V and 1 base at J, with 12 bases in the middle. This CDR3 is 14 amino acids long. The CDR3 bases are TGTGCCATCAGCGCGAGTGATCTCCAAGAGACCCAGTACTTC. Translation: CAISASDLQETQYF.

The chain carries TRBV7-8 and TRBJ2-2; D is unclear. The CDR3 loop spans 13 amino acids. Germline loops: CDR1 SGHVS, CDR2 FQNEAQ. Trimming left V 1 base short and J 7 bases short, with 7 bases between. CDR3 sequence: CASSLVGLGELFF. The CDR3 nucleotides are TGTGCCAGCAGCTTAGTCGGCCTCGGGGAGCTGTTTTTT.

The chain joins TRBV6-5 to TRBJ2-2; D is ambiguous. Germline lookup yields CDR1 MNHEY and CDR2 SVGAGI. The length of the CDR3 is 14 residues. Deletions cut 7 bases from V and 3 bases from J, with 12 bases between. This CDR3 reads CASTIAPDTGELFF. Here the CDR3 DNA reads TGTGCCAGCACCATCGCCCCGGACACCGGGGAGCTGTTTTTT.

The chain combines TRBV2 with TRBJ2-1, with 13 bases fitting TRBD2. V shed 7 bases and J 4 bases; nucleotides not matched to a gene: 7. Looked up from germline, CDR1 is SNHLY and CDR2 is FYNNEI. The CDR3 is made up of 16 amino acids. The CDR3 nucleotides read TGTGCCAGCACCGGACTAGCGGGGGCGGTTTACAATGAGCAGTTCTTC. Amino acids: CASTGLAGAVYNEQFF. The entire variable domain, with the rest obtained from reference TRBV2 and TRBJ2-1, is as follows: EPEVTQTPSHQVTQMGQEVILRCVPISNHLYFYWYRQILGQKVEFLVSFYNNEISEKSEIFDDQFSVERPDGSNFTLKIRSTKLEDSAMYFCASTGLAGAVYNEQFFGPGTRLTVL.

In this sample, this clone turned up a few times. The gene calls are TRBV19 and TRBJ1-1; D is unresolved. Germline V gene lookup returns CDR1 LNHDA and CDR2 SQIVND (reference sequence). The CDR3 is 13 residues long. Trimming left V 3 bases short and J 0 bases short, with 5 bases between. CDR3 bases: TGTGCCAGTAGTATTGAATTGAACACTGAAGCTTTCTTT. Its translation is CASSIELNTEAFF.

J is TRBJ1-2 and V is TRBV29-1; TRBD1 matches at 11 bases. The CDR3 is made up of 15 amino acids. The germline V gene has CDR1 SQVTM and CDR2 ANQGSEA. The V gene end was trimmed by 7 bases and the J gene end by 4 bases; junction bases not matched to a gene: 11. CDR3 DNA sequence: TGCAGCGCCTACCCGGGACAGGGGGTCGCCTATGGCTACACCTTC. Translation gives CSAYPGQGVAYGYTF. The full variable domain, rest sourced from reference TRBV29-1 and TRBJ1-2, is SAVISQKPSRDICQRGTSLTIQCQVDSQVTMMFWYRQQPGQSLTLIATANQGSEATYESGFVIDKFPISRPNLTFSTLTVSNMSPEDSSIYLCSAYPGQGVAYGYTFGSGTRLTVV.

This clone was found a few times. The chain employs TRBV13 and TRBJ1-2; unclear D gene. Germline V gives CDR1 PRHDT, CDR2 FYEKMQ (reference sequence). The CDR3 extends over 14 amino acids. The V gene lost 5 bases and the J gene lost 8 bases, with 18 bases spanning the gap. CDR3 region: CASSQAPQVTGYTF. CDR3 in DNA: TGTGCCAGCAGCCAGGCCCCTCAGGTTACGGGCTACACCTTC.

The chain combines TRBV29-1 with TRBJ1-5; D ambiguous. Per germline, CDR1 SQVTM and CDR2 ANQGSEA. The CDR3 is 13 amino acids. V lost 6 bases and J 1 base, leaving 10 bases between the germline ends. CDR3 sequence: CSVIGDSNQPQHF. The DNA of the CDR3 is TGCAGCGTGATTGGCGACAGCAATCAGCCCCAGCATTTT.

In this sample, this clone turned up once. This chain uses TRBV27 with TRBJ2-1; 7 bases align to TRBD2. The V and J ends lost 5 bases and 9 bases, in that order; junction bases with no gene match: 7. Germline CDR1 MNHEY, CDR2 SMNVEV (reference sequence). This CDR3 region has 13 residues. The CDR3 nucleotides read TGTGCCAGCAGTCCTGATTGGGGGGGTGAGCAGTTCTTC. This encodes CASSPDWGGEQFF.

The chain uses TRBV30 and TRBJ1-6; no firm D call. With 3 bases removed from V and 1 base from J, the gap between germline ends came to 10 bases. The CDR3 is 15 amino acids. Germline CDR1 and CDR2: GTSNPN and SVGIG (reference sequence). The CDR3 sequence: CAWRGAKSYNSPLHF. The CDR3 DNA is TGTGCCTGGAGAGGAGCGAAGTCCTATAATTCACCCCTCCACTTT. The full variable domain, completed using reference TRBV30 and TRBJ1-6, is SQTIHQWPATLVQPVGSPLSLECTVEGTSNPNLYWYRQAAGRGLQLLFYSVGIGQISSEVPQNLSASRPQDRQFILSSKKLLLSDSGFYLCAWRGAKSYNSPLHFGNGTRLTVT.

This clone has only a few counts. V is TRBV5-4 and J is TRBJ2-2; 7 bases align to TRBD2. The germline gives CDR1 SGHNT, CDR2 YYREEE (reference sequence). J was trimmed by 4 bases and V by 1 base; bases with no gene match: 7. The CDR3 loop spans 16 amino acids. DNA of the CDR3: TGTGCCAGCAGCTTGTTAGCGGGTCCTTTCACCGGGGAGCTGTTTTTT. Translated, it gives CASSLLAGPFTGELFF.

This chain joins TRBV11-2 and TRBJ2-5; D is perhaps TRBD1 (5 bases). V lost 5 bases and J 2 bases, leaving 18 bases between the germline ends. The CDR3 runs 16 residues. Germline lookup yields CDR1 SGHAT and CDR2 FQNNGV. CDR3 amino acids: CASSQTWGLGQETQYF. The CDR3 coding sequence is TGTGCCAGCAGCCAAACTTGGGGCCTGGGGCAAGAGACCCAGTACTTC.

This clone appeared a few times. The chain is built from TRBV5-6 and TRBJ1-2, with a weak D call TRBD1 (5 bases). The CDR3 loop spans 14 amino acids. In germline, CDR1 is SGHDT, CDR2 YYEEEE. The V and J ends lost 4 bases and 8 bases respectively, with 18 bases between them. CDR3 DNA: TGTGCCAGCAGCCCGGGGCACGAAAGGGGCGGCTACACCTTC. Translating it yields CASSPGHERGGYTF.

This clone was detected only once. The V and J genes are TRBV29-1 and TRBJ2-7; D perhaps matches TRBD1 (6 bases). This CDR3 spans 15 amino acids. Deletions cut 0 bases from V and 0 bases from J, with 12 bases between. CDR1 SQVTM and CDR2 ANQGSEA come from the germline V gene. CDR3 protein: CSVEDDTGFSYEQYF. In nucleotides, the CDR3 is TGCAGCGTTGAAGACGACACAGGGTTCTCCTACGAGCAGTACTTC.